This is a list of T cell receptor beta chains from one sample in a study of graft-versus-host responses after intestinal transplantation. Clones were sequenced by immunoSEQ multiplex PCR, and TCRdb holds only the in-frame ones, with some missing. The table records about 21,000 clones, roughly 33% of them present only once. The sample in question was alloreactive CD8+ T cells from a mixed lymphocyte reaction culture, obtained before intestinal transplant. The receptors derive from a human patient who received an intestinal transplant. Each CDR3 is given with its conserved first and last residue.

V gene,J gene,CDR3 protein
TRBV7-9,TRBJ2-7,CASSLIDSTYEQYF
TRBV29-1,TRBJ2-5,CSVEAESEETQYF
TRBV19,TRBJ2-1,CASSPRVYNEQFF
TRBV5-1,TRBJ2-3,CASSEGFWGTDTTDTQYF
TRBV7-6,TRBJ2-1,CASSPSNNEQFF
TRBV28,TRBJ1-6,CASSFPTDSYNSPLHF
TRBV9,TRBJ2-1,CASSVQDNEQFF
TRBV7-9,TRBJ2-5,CASSFSGAQETQYF
TRBV10-3,TRBJ2-1,CAIRSGESNEQFF
TRBV5-6,TRBJ2-1,CASSWGQAHNEQFF
TRBV9,TRBJ2-1,CASSDRTGGAYNEQFF
TRBV9,TRBJ2-6,CASSAGGSGANVLTF
TRBV27,TRBJ2-5,CASSFLPGEGETQYF
TRBV5-4,TRBJ1-5,CASSQARDSYQPQHF
TRBV4-3,TRBJ2-1,CASSQEAQGGNEQFF
TRBV7-3,TRBJ2-2,CASSFGTGVPTGELFF
TRBV4-1,TRBJ2-1,CASSQVTSDYNEQFF
TRBV27,TRBJ2-1,CPLSRYRDREFRGSYNEQFF
TRBV19,TRBJ2-7,CASSSPSGRSSYGQYF
TRBV5-1,TRBJ2-1,CASSYGQGDDEQFF
TRBV5-4,TRBJ2-2,CASSDTSSGSNRGELFF
TRBV9,TRBJ2-1,CASSAIAGYSYNEQFF
TRBV11-1,TRBJ1-1,CASSPGPNTEAFF
TRBV5-1,TRBJ1-6,CASSLVQGAGSPLHF
TRBV6-4,TRBJ2-5,CASSETAGGQETQYF
TRBV6-5,TRBJ1-1,CASKKGTGGTEAFF
TRBV15,TRBJ1-4,CATSRVYSTNEKLFF
TRBV13,TRBJ1-2,CASSSPGVYGYTF
TRBV27,TRBJ2-7,CASSPLEGSGVEQYF
TRBV7-3,TRBJ1-6,CASSSKTETGRGAPLHF